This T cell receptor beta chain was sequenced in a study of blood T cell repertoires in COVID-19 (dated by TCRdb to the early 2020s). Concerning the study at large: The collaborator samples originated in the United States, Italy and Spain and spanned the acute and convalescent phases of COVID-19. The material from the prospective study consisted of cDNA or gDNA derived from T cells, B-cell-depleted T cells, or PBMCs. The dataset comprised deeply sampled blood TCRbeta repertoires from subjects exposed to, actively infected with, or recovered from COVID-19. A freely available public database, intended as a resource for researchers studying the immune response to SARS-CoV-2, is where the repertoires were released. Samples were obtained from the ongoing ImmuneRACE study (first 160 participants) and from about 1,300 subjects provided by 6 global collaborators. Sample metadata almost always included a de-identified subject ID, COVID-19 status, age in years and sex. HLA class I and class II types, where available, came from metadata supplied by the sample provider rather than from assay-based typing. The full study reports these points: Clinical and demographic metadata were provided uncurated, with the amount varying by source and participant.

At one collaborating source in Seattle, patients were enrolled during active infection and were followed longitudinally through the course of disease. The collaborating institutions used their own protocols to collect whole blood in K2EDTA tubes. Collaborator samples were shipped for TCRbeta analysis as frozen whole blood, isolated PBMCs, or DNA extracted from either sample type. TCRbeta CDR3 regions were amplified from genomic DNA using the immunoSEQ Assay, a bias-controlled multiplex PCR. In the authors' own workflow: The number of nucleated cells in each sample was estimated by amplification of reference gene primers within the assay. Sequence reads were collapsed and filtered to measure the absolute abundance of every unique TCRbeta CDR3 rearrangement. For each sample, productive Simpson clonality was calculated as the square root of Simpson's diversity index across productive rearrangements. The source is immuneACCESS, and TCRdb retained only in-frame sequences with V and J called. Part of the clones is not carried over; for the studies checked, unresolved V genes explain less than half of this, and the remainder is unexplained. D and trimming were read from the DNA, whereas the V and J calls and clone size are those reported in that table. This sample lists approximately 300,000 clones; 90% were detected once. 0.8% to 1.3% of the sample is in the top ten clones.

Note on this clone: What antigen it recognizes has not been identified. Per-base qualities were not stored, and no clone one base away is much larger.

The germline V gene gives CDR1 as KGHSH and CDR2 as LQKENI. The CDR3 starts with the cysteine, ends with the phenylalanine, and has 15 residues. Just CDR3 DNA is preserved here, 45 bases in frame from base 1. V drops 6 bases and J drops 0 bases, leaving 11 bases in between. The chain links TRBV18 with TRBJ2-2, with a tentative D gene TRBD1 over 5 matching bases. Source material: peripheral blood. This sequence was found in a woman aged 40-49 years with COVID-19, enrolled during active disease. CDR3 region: CASSPRQTNTGELFF. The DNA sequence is TGTGCCAGCTCCCCCCGACAGACGAACACCGGGGAGCTGTTTTTT.